The table lists the clone carrying this T cell receptor (beta chain) with a count of one. From germline, CDR1 is GTSNPN and CDR2 SVGIG (reference sequence). The V gene lost 0 bases and the J gene lost 2 bases, with 14 bases spanning the gap. CDR3 length: 16 residues. The sample is drawn from a study of blood T cell repertoires in COVID-19. Study context: PBMCs, B-cell-depleted T cells, or T cells were the source of the cDNA or gDNA that made up the material.

Per the authors' pipeline: Estimates of nucleated cell counts were drawn from the amplification of reference gene primers. Sequenced by immunoSEQ multiplex PCR; TCRdb stores in-frame clones only, minus some. The V and J calls and clone size are taken from that table; D and trimming were inferred from the DNA. The data contain 200,000 to 300,000 clones, around 90% of them singletons. The chain links TRBV30 to TRBJ2-4; possibly TRBD1 for D (6 bases). This TCR came from a man aged 30-40 years with COVID-19, enrolled during active disease. Sequenced input: peripheral blood. The CDR3 nucleotides read TGTGCCTGGAGTGTAATACAGGGAGCGACCAAAAACATTCAGTACTTC. This translates into CAWSVIQGATKNIQYF.